One and the same sample provided the 12 T cell receptor beta chains below, sequenced in a study of immune cell composition in non-small cell lung cancer. Sequencing used immunoSEQ multiplex PCR; TCRdb keeps in-frame clones, though not all of them. Seen here are 1,700 or so clones, roughly 80% observed once, and the top ten hold around 9.6%. Sequenced sample: lung tumor tissue. These receptors came from a human donor with non-small cell lung cancer.

This clone was seen just once. The chain combines TRBV7-9 with TRBJ1-2, with TRBD1 matching 7 bases. The CDR3 sequence is 13 residues long. J gave up 3 bases and V 5 bases, and 3 bases lay outside the gene matches. Germline-derived CDR1 and CDR2 are SEHNR and FQNEAQ (reference sequence). CDR3 bases: TGTGCCAGCAGCCAGGGGGGGTACTATGGCTACACCTTC. Its translation: CASSQGGYYGYTF.

V usage is TRBV2 and J usage is TRBJ1-2; D may be TRBD1 (5 bases). The V gene lost 1 base and the J gene lost 5 bases, with 11 bases spanning the gap. Germline CDR1 and CDR2: SNHLY and FYNNEI. This CDR3 comprises 14 residues. The CDR3 DNA reads TGTGCCAGCAGTGAAGTGCCAGGGCAGTATGGCTACACCTTC. It encodes CASSEVPGQYGYTF.

The chain couples TRBV4-2 to TRBJ2-2; 11 nucleotides agree with TRBD1. The CDR3 is made up of 15 amino acids. Trimming cost V 4 bases and J 5 bases; bases outside gene matches: 3. Germline V gene data show CDR1 as LGHNA and CDR2 as YNFKEQ. The CDR3 nucleotides read TGTGCCAGCAGCCTGGGACAGGGGGGAACCGGGGAGCTGTTTTTT. Amino acid sequence: CASSLGQGGTGELFF.

The chain links TRBV30 to TRBJ2-3; 9 positions agree with TRBD1. CDR3 length: 14 residues. Germline-derived CDR1 and CDR2 are GTSNPN and SVGIG (reference sequence). V dropped 6 bases and J dropped 3; count of bases not matched to a gene: 7. The CDR3 coding sequence is TGTGCCTGCCGGGACAGGGTCAGAACAGATACGCAGTATTTT. Protein sequence: CACRDRVRTDTQYF.

The chain combines TRBV6-4 with TRBJ2-2; 9 bases line up with TRBD2. CDR3 length equals 15 residues. With V trimmed by 0 bases and J by 6 bases, 2 bases remained unmatched. Germline V lookup: CDR1 MRHNA, CDR2 SNTAGT. CDR3 coding DNA: TGTGCCAGCAGTGACTCTGCGGGAGGGCCCGGGGAGCTGTTTTTT. It specifies CASSDSAGGPGELFF.

The chain combines TRBV21-1 with TRBJ1-2. TRBV21-1 is an annotated pseudogene. CDR3 length: 20 amino acids. CDR3 coding DNA: TGTGCCAGCAGCAAAGAAGGGTCTGATTCGAAGACACGGCTTTGGGCGGGCTACACCTTC. Translation gives CASSKEGSDSKTRLWAGYTF.

CDR3 nucleotide sequence: TGTGCCAGCAGCTCCTGGGCGGCAGATACGCAGTATTTT. It encodes CASSSWAADTQYF. V and J are TRBV5-4 and TRBJ2-3; no firm D call. Germline CDR1 is SGHNT and CDR2 is YYREEE (reference sequence). V was pared by 3 bases and J by 4 bases, with 9 bases between. The length of the CDR3 is 13 residues.

The chain uses TRBV7-9 and TRBJ2-3; 9 bases match TRBD1. The ends lost 4 bases at V and 8 bases at J; junction bases unmatched: 16. This CDR3 contains 17 residues. CDR1 is SEHNR and CDR2 is FQNEAQ in the germline V gene (reference sequence). This chain's CDR3 is CASSSTWTGAAEGTQYF. CDR3 DNA sequence: TGTGCCAGCAGCTCGACATGGACAGGGGCCGCCGAAGGTACGCAGTATTTT.

This chain links TRBV4-2 with TRBJ2-2, with D perhaps TRBD1 or TRBD2 (6 bases each). V was clipped by 0 bases and J by 0 bases, with 8 bases between them. The CDR3 extends over 16 amino acids. Germline V gives CDR1 LGHNA, CDR2 YNFKEQ. CDR3 amino acids: CASSQDGGANTGELFF. The CDR3 DNA is TGTGCCAGCAGCCAAGACGGGGGCGCGAACACCGGGGAGCTGTTTTTT.

The chain employs TRBV4-1 and TRBJ2-3; 12 bases align to TRBD2. Looked up from germline, CDR1 is MGHRA and CDR2 is YSYEKL. V was pared by 6 bases and J by 5 bases, with 3 bases of the junction left unmatched. There are 14 residues in the CDR3. The DNA of the CDR3 is TGCGCCAGCAGGCCTAGCGGGAGGGGAGATACGCAGTATTTT. It yields the protein CASRPSGRGDTQYF.

The chain links TRBV28 to TRBJ2-5; 7 bases are a match to TRBD2. This CDR3 contains 14 residues. After removal of 2 bases from V and 3 bases from J, the junction contained 3 bases not matched to a gene. The germline CDR1 and CDR2 sequences are MDHEN and SYDVKM. The DNA for the CDR3 is TGTGCCAGCAGTTTAGGGCTAGCGGAAGAGACCCAGTACTTC. Its protein product is CASSLGLAEETQYF.

This clone was observed once. This chain links TRBV2 with TRBJ1-5; D is ambiguous. CDR3 length: 16 residues. CDR1 is SNHLY and CDR2 is FYNNEI in the germline V gene. The V gene lost 6 bases and the J gene lost 1 base, with 16 bases spanning the gap. The CDR3 DNA follows: TGTGCCAGCAGCTCCCCGGCAGGATTCAGCAATCAGCCCCAGCATTTT. Encoded protein: CASSSPAGFSNQPQHF.